The rows below give T cell receptor beta chains drawn from one sample of a study of cytomegalovirus exposure and HLA in healthy donors. TCRdb's copy holds only in-frame clones and misses some; the assay was immunoSEQ multiplex PCR. The repertoire holds about 180,000 clones, with roughly 82% as singletons. Material: PBMCs. The receptors shown here come from a man between 35 and 55 years old in good health and CMV-seronegative. Each CDR3 is given with its conserved first and last residue. Each record gives: D gene, clone size, V gene, J gene, CDR3 protein, CDR3 DNA. D genes are given only for firm matches. Not every row has a clone size; where given, it reads once, few, many or a size class.

>-|-|TRBV25-1|TRBJ2-4
CASSVVQGVLSKNIQYF
TGTGCCAGCAGTGTTGTACAGGGAGTCTTGTCCAAAAACATTCAGTACTTC
>-|-|TRBV4-2|TRBJ2-1
CASSQEGGYNEQFF
TGTGCCAGCAGCCAAGAAGGGGGATACAATGAGCAGTTCTTC
>TRBD1|once|TRBV5-4|TRBJ2-2
CASSFYDRGRGELFF
TGTGCCAGCAGCTTTTACGACAGGGGGCGTGGGGAGCTGTTTTTT
>TRBD1|-|TRBV6-5|TRBJ2-7
CASSFAGTAYEQYF
TGTGCCAGCAGTTTCGCCGGGACAGCCTACGAGCAGTACTTC
>TRBD1|-|TRBV4-1|TRBJ1-1
CASSQGQGAQNTEAFF
TGCGCCAGCAGCCAAGGACAGGGGGCGCAGAACACTGAAGCTTTCTTT
>TRBD2|-|TRBV5-1|TRBJ2-5
CASSLEGRAPAGTQYF
TGCGCCAGCAGCTTGGAGGGGAGGGCCCCGGCGGGGACCCAGTACTTC
>-|few|TRBV18|TRBJ2-7
CASSPLPRGNEQYF
TGTGCCAGCTCACCACTCCCCAGGGGCAACGAGCAGTACTTC
>-|-|TRBV28|TRBJ1-2
CASRPGAYGYTF
TGTGCCAGCAGACCAGGGGCCTATGGCTACACCTTC
>TRBD1|-|TRBV4-2|TRBJ1-2
CASSQGTGGSYTF
TGTGCCAGCAGCCAAGGGACAGGAGGAAGCTACACCTTC
>TRBD2|-|TRBV5-1|TRBJ2-5
CASSLAGLAGETQYF
TGCGCCAGCAGCTTGGCCGGACTAGCGGGAGAGACCCAGTACTTC
>TRBD1|-|TRBV18|TRBJ1-3
CASSSGQGNTIYF
TGTGCCAGCTCATCGGGACAGGGGAACACCATATATTTT
>-|-|TRBV5-4|TRBJ2-7
CASSQGLPPYEQYF
TGTGCCAGCAGCCAGGGACTTCCCCCCTACGAGCAGTACTTC
>TRBD2|-|TRBV11-3|TRBJ2-7
CASSLISGSYEQYF
TGTGCCAGCAGCTTGATTAGCGGGAGTTACGAGCAGTACTTC
>-|-|TRBV27|TRBJ2-1
CASSFPAGGEQFF
TGTGCCAGCAGTTTCCCGGCAGGTGGTGAGCAGTTCTTC
>-|-|TRBV7-9|TRBJ2-7
CASSFVGIKYEQYF
TGTGCCAGCAGCTTCGTCGGGATCAAATACGAGCAGTACTTC
>TRBD2|few|TRBV7-2|TRBJ2-1
CASSLGLAGGPHEQFF
TGTGCCAGCAGCTTAGGTCTAGCGGGAGGGCCGCATGAGCAGTTCTTC
>TRBD2|-|TRBV10-3|TRBJ2-3
CAISPGTSGSGLDTQYF
TGTGCCATCAGTCCCGGGACTAGCGGGAGTGGGCTGGATACGCAGTATTTT
>TRBD2|-|TRBV7-2|TRBJ2-5
CASSPWGGGQETQYF
TGTGCCAGCAGCCCCTGGGGGGGTGGTCAAGAGACCCAGTACTTC
>-|once|TRBV23-1|TRBJ2-2
CASSYSGALNTGELFF
TGCGCCAGCAGTTATTCAGGGGCCCTGAACACCGGGGAGCTGTTTTTT
>TRBD1|-|TRBV2|TRBJ1-2
CASSEAGQGLYGYTF
TGTGCCAGCAGTGAAGCGGGACAGGGCCTCTATGGCTACACCTTC
>-|-|TRBV28|TRBJ2-5
CASSLGAEETQYF
TGTGCCAGCAGTTTGGGAGCGGAGGAGACCCAGTACTTC
>-|-|TRBV30|TRBJ2-3
CAWSVQRGRGTDTQYF
TGTGCCTGGAGTGTACAACGCGGCAGGGGCACAGATACGCAGTATTTT
>TRBD2|-|TRBV5-1|TRBJ2-1
CASSLGGEGRNEQFF
TGCGCCAGCAGCTTGGGGGGGGAGGGCCGCAATGAGCAGTTCTTC
>TRBD1|-|TRBV5-5|TRBJ2-5
CASSPNRGQTQYF
TGTGCCAGCAGCCCGAACAGGGGTCAGACCCAGTACTTC